The entry below describes one TCR beta chain. Its cognate antigen is unknown. These data originate in a study of shared clonotypes between healthy human individuals. Deep level was the assay's run setting. Method: immunoSEQ multiplex PCR; TCRdb's copy keeps in-frame clones and lacks some. The sample records some 79,000 clones, about 65% being singletons. Study-wide results and limits: Inspection by rarefaction showed sorted-subset sequencing to be incomplete despite large depth. Tissue TCR repertoires likely differ from these blood-only repertoires.

The CDR3 runs to 15 residues. Germline V gives CDR1 MRHNA, CDR2 SNTAGT. Trimming removed 0 bases at V and 1 base at J, with 7 bases between. The CD8 memory fraction combined CD45RO+ cells with TemRA cells (CCR7-negative CD45RA+). Sequencing was carried out using memory CD8+ T cells sorted from blood. Subset specified: CD45RO+ cells pooled with CCR7-negative TemRA cells. The genes are TRBV6-4 and TRBJ2-1; D gene unclear. This sequence was found in a man aged 25-45 years in good health. The CDR3: CASSDSVGSYNEQFF. The CDR3 DNA sequence: TGTGCCAGCAGTGACTCGGTAGGATCCTACAATGAGCAGTTCTTC.